This record concerns one T cell receptor (beta chain) sequence. This table comes from immunoSEQ multiplex PCR, and its TCRdb copy is limited to in-frame clones, with some not included. The data show about 41,000 clones, roughly 90% seen once. The data derive from a study of T cell changes during pregnancy in multiple sclerosis. Trimming shortened V by 6 bases and J by 0 bases, and 9 bases separated the two germline ends. The V gene's germline CDR1 is MDHEN and CDR2 SYDVKM. The CDR3 totals 14 residues. This receptor was taken from a female donor with multiple sclerosis, enrolled in a pregnancy study. J is TRBJ1-5 and V is TRBV28; D may be TRBD1 (5 bases). The source was CD8+ T cells from peripheral blood mononuclear cells, collected in the third trimester of pregnancy. CDR3 protein: CASSLRDSNQPQHF. CDR3 nucleotide sequence: TGTGCCAGCAGCCTCAGGGATAGCAATCAGCCCCAGCATTTT. The whole variable domain, filled in from reference TRBV28 and TRBJ1-5, reads DVKVTQSSRYLVKRTGEKVFLECVQDMDHENMFWYRQDPGLGLRLIYFSYDVKMKEKGDIPEGYSVSREKKERFSLILESASTNQTSMYLCASSLRDSNQPQHFGDGTRLSIL.